The 2 T cell receptor beta chains below come from one sample, sequenced in a study of cytomegalovirus exposure and HLA in healthy donors. 60 Vbeta and 13 Jbeta primers were used in PCR. Repertoires were generated with immunoSEQ multiplex PCR, while TCRdb's copy carries only in-frame clones and drops some. The table records 200,000 or so clones, around 80% of them present only once. What was sequenced was PBMCs. The receptors derive from a male donor in good health and CMV-seronegative.

The V and J genes are TRBV29-1 and TRBJ1-1; 8 positions match TRBD1. Germline V gives CDR1 SQVTM, CDR2 ANQGSEA. The V gene end was trimmed by 6 bases and the J gene end by 5 bases; junction bases not matched to a gene: 8. The CDR3 has 13 residues. CDR3 protein: CSVRRQGRTEAFF. The CDR3 DNA is TGCAGCGTACGAAGACAGGGGCGGACTGAAGCTTTCTTT.

The CDR3 region has the DNA TGTGCCAGTAGTCCCAAGACAGGGGGTATTTCGGAGACCCAGTACTTC. It codes for CASSPKTGGISETQYF. The chain recombines TRBV19 with TRBJ2-5, with 9 positions matching TRBD1. This CDR3 has 16 amino acids. Germline CDR1 reads LNHDA; CDR2 reads SQIVND (reference sequence). Trimming at V came to 5 bases and at J to 5 bases, leaving 12 bases not matched to a gene.